This T cell receptor beta chain was recovered during a study of radiotherapy plus CTLA-4 blockade in lung cancer. Assay used: immunoSEQ multiplex PCR; TCRdb lists only in-frame clones, some missing. The sample lists about 120,000 clones, 78% occurring once. V lost 0 bases and J lost 1; bases outside the gene matches: 9. The CDR3 extends over 17 amino acids. The V gene's germline CDR1 is SGDLS and CDR2 YYNGEE. The sequence came from a human donor with non-small cell lung cancer who had a partial response to radiotherapy plus ipilimumab. The material was peripheral blood, obtained from a patient treated with radiotherapy plus ipilimumab. The chain uses TRBV9 and TRBJ2-5; the match to TRBD2 covers 7 bases. For the CDR3, the DNA is TGTGCCAGCAGCGTAGCTTATCCTAGCGGAATCCAAGAGACCCAGTACTTC. Translating it yields CASSVAYPSGIQETQYF.